The 8 T cell receptor beta chains below come from one sample, sequenced in a study of shared clonotypes between healthy human individuals (dated by TCRdb to 2020 to 2022). Receptors were amplified or captured by the immunoSEQ multiplex PCR assay. As stored in TCRdb, this immuneACCESS dataset retains in-frame rearrangements with V and J assigned. A fraction of the clones does not appear; measured against another copy, unresolved V genes explain less than half of the discrepancy, and the remainder lacks a known reason. This sample has some 1.5 million clones in its table, and over 95% of those were observed once. The ten largest account for over 1% of the sample. The specimen was naive CD4+ T cells sorted from blood. The label giving this sample's cell subset or site can be read as: CD45RA+ positively selected. These receptors were taken from a man between 25 and 39 years old in good health.

As concerns this clone: Within the sample, other DNA sequences also encode this same CDR3. The V call is TRBV7-8, the J call TRBJ1-1, with D possibly matching TRBD1 (5 bases). The CDR3 is 13 residues long. Trimming took 5 bases from V and 1 from J, leaving 8 bases between them. CDR1 SGHVS and CDR2 FQNEAQ come from the germline V gene. The CDR3 loop is CASSLTANTEAFF. The CDR3 bases are TGTGCCAGCAGCCTGACAGCGAACACTGAAGCTTTCTTT.

This chain links TRBV7-9 with TRBJ2-2; unclear D gene. V shed 5 bases and J shed 6 bases, with 7 bases lying between them. The germline V gene encodes CDR1 SEHNR and CDR2 FQNEAQ (reference sequence). The CDR3 spans 12 residues. The CDR3 spells CASSHQPGELFF. CDR3 nucleotide sequence: TGTGCCAGCAGCCACCAACCCGGGGAGCTGTTTTTT.

The rearrangement links TRBV7-2 to TRBJ2-1, with TRBD2 matching over 12 bases. The germline CDR1 and CDR2 sequences are SGHTA and FQGNSA. The CDR3 contains 14 residues. V gave up 5 bases and J gave up 10 bases; unmatched junction bases: 6. The DNA for the CDR3 is TGTGCCAGCAGCCCCGGACTAGCGGGAAACGAGCAGTTCTTC. Translated, it gives CASSPGLAGNEQFF.

V is TRBV11-2 and J is TRBJ2-7; 9 nucleotides match TRBD2. The germline gives CDR1 SGHAT, CDR2 FQNNGV. The CDR3 is made up of 14 amino acids. Trimming took 4 bases from V and 6 from J; bases not matched to a gene: 7. The CDR3 loop reads CASSSDSGRIEQYF. Here the CDR3 DNA reads TGTGCCAGCAGCTCGGATAGCGGGAGAATCGAGCAGTACTTC.

The chain has TRBV5-1 and TRBJ2-2; D tentatively fits TRBD1 or TRBD2 (7 bases each). CDR1 is SGHRS, CDR2 YFSETQ, per germline. CDR3 length: 16 amino acids. V gave up 4 bases and J gave up 4 bases, with 17 bases separating them. The CDR3 here is CASSPGLDRVTGELFF. DNA of the CDR3: TGCGCCAGCAGCCCAGGACTAGACAGGGTCACCGGGGAGCTGTTTTTT.

The chain carries TRBV9 and TRBJ2-4; TRBD1 might be the D (6 bases). Trimming stripped 5 bases from V and 6 bases from J, with 18 bases between. The CDR3 has 15 amino acids. Germline values: CDR1 SGDLS, CDR2 YYNGEE. CDR3 DNA sequence: TGTGCCAGCAGTTTGGACAGCTCGAAGGGAAACATTCAGTACTTC. Encoded protein: CASSLDSSKGNIQYF.

The CDR3 nucleotides read TGTGCCAGCAGCCCTCCCGCCGGGGGCCCCCGTCTCACCGGGGAGCTGTTTTTT. Translation: CASSPPAGGPRLTGELFF. The chain employs TRBV7-6 and TRBJ2-2; D might be TRBD1 or TRBD2, each matching 6 bases. With 5 bases removed from V and 4 bases from J, the gap between germline ends came to 23 bases. The CDR3 sequence is 18 residues long. Germline CDR1 reads SGHVS; CDR2 reads FNYEAQ.

This clone appeared once. V gene TRBV7-2 combines with J gene TRBJ2-1; D remains unclear. The CDR3 extends over 15 amino acids. Germline loops: CDR1 SGHTA, CDR2 FQGNSA. Trimming cost V 1 base and J 2 bases, with 9 bases left between them. The DNA of the CDR3 is TGTGCCAGCAGCTTAGTCAGTGACGCCTACAATGAGCAGTTCTTC. This codes for CASSLVSDAYNEQFF.